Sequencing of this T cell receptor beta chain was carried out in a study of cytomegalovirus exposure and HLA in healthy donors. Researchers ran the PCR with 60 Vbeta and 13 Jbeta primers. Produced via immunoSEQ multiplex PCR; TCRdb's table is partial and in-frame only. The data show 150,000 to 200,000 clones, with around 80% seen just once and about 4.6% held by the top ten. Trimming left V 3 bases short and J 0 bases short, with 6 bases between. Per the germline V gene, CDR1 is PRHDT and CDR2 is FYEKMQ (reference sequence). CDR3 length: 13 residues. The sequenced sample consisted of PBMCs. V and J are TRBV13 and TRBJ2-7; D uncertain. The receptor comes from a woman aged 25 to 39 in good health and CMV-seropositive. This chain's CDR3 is CASSLESSYEQYF. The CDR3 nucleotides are TGTGCCAGCAGCTTGGAGAGCTCCTACGAGCAGTACTTC. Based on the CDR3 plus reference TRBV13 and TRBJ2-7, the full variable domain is AAGVIQSPRHLIKEKRETATLKCYPIPRHDTVYWYQQGPGQDPQFLISFYEKMQSDKGSIPDRFSAQQFSDYHSELNMSSLELGDSALYFCASSLESSYEQYFGPGTRLTVT.